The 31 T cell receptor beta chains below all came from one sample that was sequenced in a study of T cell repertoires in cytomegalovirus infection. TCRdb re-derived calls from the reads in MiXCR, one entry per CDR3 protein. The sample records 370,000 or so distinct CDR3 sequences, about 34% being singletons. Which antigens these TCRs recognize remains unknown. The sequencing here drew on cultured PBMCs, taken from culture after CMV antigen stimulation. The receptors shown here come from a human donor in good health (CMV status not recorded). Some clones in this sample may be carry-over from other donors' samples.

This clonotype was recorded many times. The CDR3 nucleotides are TGTGCCAGCAGCTTTCGGTTATGGCTAGCGGGCCACAATGAGCAGTTCTTC. Translating gives CASSFRLWLAGHNEQFF. The chain links TRBV7-2 to TRBJ2-1; the match to TRBD2 covers 8 bases. Germline values: CDR1 SGHTA, CDR2 FQGNSA. The CDR3 is 17 amino acids. Germline trimming cut 3 bases from V and 5 bases from J; bases unmatched to any gene: 12. The whole variable domain, remainder taken from reference TRBV7-2 and TRBJ2-1, is GAGVSQSPSNKVTEKGKDVELRCDPISGHTALYWYRQSLGQGLEFLIYFQGNSAPDKSGLPSDRFSAERTGGSVSTLTIQRTQQEDSAVYLCASSFRLWLAGHNEQFFGPGTRLTVL.

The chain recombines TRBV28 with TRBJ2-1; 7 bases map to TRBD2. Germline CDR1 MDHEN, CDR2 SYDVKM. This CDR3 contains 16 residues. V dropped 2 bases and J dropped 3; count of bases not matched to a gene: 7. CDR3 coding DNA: TGTGCCAGCAGTTTAGGTTCAGCGGGGAACTACAATGAGCAGTTCTTC. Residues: CASSLGSAGNYNEQFF.

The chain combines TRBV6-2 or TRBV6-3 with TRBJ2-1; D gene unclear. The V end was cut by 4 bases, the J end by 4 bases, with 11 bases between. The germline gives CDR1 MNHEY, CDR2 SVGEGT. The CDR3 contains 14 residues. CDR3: CASSLPLGYNEQFF. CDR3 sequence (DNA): TGTGCCAGCAGTTTACCCCTTGGGTACAATGAGCAGTTCTTC.

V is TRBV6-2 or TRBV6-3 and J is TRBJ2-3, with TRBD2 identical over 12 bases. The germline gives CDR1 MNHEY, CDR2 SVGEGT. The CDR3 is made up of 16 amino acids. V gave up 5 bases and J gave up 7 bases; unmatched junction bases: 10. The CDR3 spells CASSTRTSGIANTQYF. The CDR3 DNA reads TGTGCCAGCAGTACACGGACTAGCGGGATCGCGAATACGCAGTATTTT.

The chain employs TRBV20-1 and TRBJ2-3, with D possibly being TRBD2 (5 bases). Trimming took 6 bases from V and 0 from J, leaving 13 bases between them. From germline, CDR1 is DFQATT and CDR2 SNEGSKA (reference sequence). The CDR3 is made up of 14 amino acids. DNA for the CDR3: TGCAGTGCAACCGGACTGAGGAGCACAGATACGCAGTATTTT. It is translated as CSATGLRSTDTQYF.

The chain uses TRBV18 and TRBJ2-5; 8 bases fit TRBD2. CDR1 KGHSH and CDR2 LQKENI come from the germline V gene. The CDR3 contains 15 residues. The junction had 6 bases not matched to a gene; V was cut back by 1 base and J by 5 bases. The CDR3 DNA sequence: TGTGCCAGCTCACCACTGAGCGGGAGTCAGGAGACCCAGTACTTC. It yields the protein CASSPLSGSQETQYF.

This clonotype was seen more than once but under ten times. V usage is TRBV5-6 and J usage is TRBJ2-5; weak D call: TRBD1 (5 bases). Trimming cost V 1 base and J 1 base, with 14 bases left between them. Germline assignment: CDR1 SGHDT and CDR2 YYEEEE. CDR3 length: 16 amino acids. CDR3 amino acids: CASSLSISTGQETQYF. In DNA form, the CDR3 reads TGTGCCAGCAGCTTGAGTATATCAACAGGCCAAGAGACCCAGTACTTC.

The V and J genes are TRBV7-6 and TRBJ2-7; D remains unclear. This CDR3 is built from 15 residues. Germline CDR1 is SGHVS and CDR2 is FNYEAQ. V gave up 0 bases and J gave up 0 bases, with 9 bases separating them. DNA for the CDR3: TGTGCCAGCAGCTTAGCGGCAGGTATCTCCTACGAGCAGTACTTC. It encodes CASSLAAGISYEQYF.

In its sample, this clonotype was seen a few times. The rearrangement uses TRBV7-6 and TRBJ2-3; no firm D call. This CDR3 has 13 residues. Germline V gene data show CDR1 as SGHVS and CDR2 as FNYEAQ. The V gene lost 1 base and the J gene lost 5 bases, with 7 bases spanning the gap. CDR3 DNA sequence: TGTGCCAGCAGCTTAGATCTGATAGATACGCAGTATTTT. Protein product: CASSLDLIDTQYF.

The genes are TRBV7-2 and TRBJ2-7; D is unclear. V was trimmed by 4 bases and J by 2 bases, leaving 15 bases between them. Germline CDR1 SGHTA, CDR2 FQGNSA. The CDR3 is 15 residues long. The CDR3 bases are TGTGCCAGCAGCTACCCCTTAGGATTAACCTACGAGCAGTACTTC. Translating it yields CASSYPLGLTYEQYF.

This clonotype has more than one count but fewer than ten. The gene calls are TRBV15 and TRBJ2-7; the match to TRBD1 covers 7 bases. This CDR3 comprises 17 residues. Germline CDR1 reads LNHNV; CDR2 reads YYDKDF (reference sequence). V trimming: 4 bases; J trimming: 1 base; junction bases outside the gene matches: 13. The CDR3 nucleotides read TGTGCCACCAGCAAAGACCCCCGGGACAGCAATTCCTACGAGCAGTACTTC. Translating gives CATSKDPRDSNSYEQYF.

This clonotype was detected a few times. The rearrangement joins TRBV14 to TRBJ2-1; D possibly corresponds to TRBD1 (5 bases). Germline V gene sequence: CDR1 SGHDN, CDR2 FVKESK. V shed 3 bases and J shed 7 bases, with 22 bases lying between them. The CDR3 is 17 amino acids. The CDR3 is CASSQMKQGNINNEQFF. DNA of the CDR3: TGTGCCAGCAGCCAGATGAAGCAGGGTAACATCAATAATGAGCAGTTCTTC.

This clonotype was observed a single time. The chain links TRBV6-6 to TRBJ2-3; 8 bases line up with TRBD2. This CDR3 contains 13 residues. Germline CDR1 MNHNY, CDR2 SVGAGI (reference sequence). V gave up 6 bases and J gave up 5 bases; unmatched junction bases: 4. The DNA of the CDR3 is TGTGCCAGCAGACCACTAGCGGAAGATACGCAGTATTTT. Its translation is CASRPLAEDTQYF.

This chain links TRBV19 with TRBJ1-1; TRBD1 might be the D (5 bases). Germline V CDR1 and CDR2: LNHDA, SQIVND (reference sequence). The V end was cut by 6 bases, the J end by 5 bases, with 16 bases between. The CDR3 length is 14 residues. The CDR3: CASSHLGGGTEAFF. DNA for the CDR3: TGTGCCAGTAGCCACCTCGGGGGTGGGACTGAAGCTTTCTTT.

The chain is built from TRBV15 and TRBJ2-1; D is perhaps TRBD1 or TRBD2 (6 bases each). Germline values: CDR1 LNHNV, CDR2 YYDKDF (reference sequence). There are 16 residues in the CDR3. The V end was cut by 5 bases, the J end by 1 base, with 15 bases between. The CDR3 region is CATSYPTGRSYNEQFF. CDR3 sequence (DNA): TGTGCCACCAGCTACCCCACAGGGAGGTCCTACAATGAGCAGTTCTTC.

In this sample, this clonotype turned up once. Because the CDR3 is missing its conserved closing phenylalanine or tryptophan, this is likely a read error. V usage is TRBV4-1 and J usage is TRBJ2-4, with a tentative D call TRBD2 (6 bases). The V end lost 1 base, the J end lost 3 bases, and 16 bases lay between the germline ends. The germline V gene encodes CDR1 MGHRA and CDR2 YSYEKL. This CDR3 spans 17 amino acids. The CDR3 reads CASSQGVNGRNKNIQYL. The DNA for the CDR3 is TGCGCCAGCAGCCAAGGGGTAAACGGGAGAAACAAAAACATTCAGTACTTA.

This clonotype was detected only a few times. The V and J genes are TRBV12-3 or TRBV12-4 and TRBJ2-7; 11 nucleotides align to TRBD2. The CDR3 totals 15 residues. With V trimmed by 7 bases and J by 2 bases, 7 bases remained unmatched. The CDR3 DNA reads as TGTGCCAGCATCCTGACTAGCGGGGAAACCTACGAGCAGTACGTC. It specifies CASILTSGETYEQYV.

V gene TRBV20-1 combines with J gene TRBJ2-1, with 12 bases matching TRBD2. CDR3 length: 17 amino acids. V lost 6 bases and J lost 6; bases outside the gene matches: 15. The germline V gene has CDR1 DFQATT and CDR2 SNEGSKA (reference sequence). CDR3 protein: CSAPPSGRAPPGNEQFF. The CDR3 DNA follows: TGCAGTGCCCCCCCTAGCGGGAGGGCCCCTCCCGGCAATGAGCAGTTCTTC.

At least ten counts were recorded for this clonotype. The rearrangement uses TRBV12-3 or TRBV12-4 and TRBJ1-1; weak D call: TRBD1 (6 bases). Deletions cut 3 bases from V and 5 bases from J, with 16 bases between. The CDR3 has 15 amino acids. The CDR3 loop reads CASSLNFRGATEAFF. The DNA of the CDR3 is TGTGCCAGCAGTTTGAATTTCCGGGGGGCGACTGAAGCTTTCTTT.

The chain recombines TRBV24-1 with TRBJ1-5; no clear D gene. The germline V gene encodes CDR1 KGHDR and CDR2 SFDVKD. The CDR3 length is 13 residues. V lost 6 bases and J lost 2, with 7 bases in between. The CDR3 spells CATSRGGNQPQHF. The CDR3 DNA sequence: TGTGCCACCAGTCGGGGTGGCAATCAGCCCCAGCATTTT.

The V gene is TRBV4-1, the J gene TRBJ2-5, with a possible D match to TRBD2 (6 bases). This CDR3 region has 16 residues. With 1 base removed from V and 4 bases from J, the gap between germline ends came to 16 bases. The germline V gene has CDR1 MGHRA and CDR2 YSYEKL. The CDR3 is CASSQGAGGPRETQYF. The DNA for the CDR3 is TGCGCCAGCAGCCAAGGGGCCGGAGGGCCACGAGAGACCCAGTACTTC.

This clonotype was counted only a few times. The CDR3 sequence: CASRTGLLGTDTQYF. The CDR3 DNA follows: TGTGCCAGCAGAACAGGGCTTTTAGGCACAGATACGCAGTATTTT. The chain has TRBV11-3 and TRBJ2-3; D perhaps matches TRBD1 (6 bases). Trimming took 6 bases from V and 1 from J, leaving 14 bases between them. From germline, CDR1 is SGHNT and CDR2 YENEEA. The CDR3 covers 15 residues.

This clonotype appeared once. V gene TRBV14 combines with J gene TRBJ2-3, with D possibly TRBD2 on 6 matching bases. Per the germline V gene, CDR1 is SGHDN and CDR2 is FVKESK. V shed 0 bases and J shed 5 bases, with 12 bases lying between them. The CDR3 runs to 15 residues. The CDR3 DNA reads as TGTGCCAGCAGCCAAGAAGGTAGCGGTATAGATACGCAGTATTTT. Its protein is CASSQEGSGIDTQYF.

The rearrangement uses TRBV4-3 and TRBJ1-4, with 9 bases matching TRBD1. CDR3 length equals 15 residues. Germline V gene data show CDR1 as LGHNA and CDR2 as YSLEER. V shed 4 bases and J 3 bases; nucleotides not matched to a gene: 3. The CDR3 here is CASSPGQGPNEKLFF. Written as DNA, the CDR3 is TGCGCCAGCAGCCCGGGACAGGGCCCTAATGAAAAACTGTTTTTT.

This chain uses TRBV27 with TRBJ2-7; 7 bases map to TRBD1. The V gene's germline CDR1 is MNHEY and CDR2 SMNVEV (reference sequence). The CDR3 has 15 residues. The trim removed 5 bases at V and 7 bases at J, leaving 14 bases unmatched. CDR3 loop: CASSPRPTGTLEQYF. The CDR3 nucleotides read TGTGCCAGCAGTCCACGCCCGACAGGGACCCTTGAGCAGTACTTC.

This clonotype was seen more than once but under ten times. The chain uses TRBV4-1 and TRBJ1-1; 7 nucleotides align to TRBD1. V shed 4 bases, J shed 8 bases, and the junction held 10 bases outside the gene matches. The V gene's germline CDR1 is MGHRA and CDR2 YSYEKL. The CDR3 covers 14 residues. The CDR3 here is CASSRSLTGVEAFF. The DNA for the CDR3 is TGCGCCAGCAGCCGTTCCCTCACAGGGGTAGAAGCTTTCTTT.

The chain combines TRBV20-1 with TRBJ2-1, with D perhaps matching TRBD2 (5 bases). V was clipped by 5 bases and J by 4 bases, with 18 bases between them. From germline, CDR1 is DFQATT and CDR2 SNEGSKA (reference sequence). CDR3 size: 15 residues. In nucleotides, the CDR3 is TGCAGTGCTCACTCGTTTGGCGGACTGTACAATGAGCAGTTCTTC. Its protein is CSAHSFGGLYNEQFF.

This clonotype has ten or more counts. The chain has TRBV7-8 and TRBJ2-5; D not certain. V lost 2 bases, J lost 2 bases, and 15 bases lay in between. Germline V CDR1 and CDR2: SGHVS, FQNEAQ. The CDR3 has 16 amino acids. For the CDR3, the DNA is TGTGCCAGCAGCTTATCCGTTGAAACAGCACAAGAGACCCAGTACTTC. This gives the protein CASSLSVETAQETQYF. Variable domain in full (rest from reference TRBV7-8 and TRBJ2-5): GAGVSQSPRYKVAKRGQDVALRCDPISGHVSLFWYQQALGQGPEFLTYFQNEAQLDKSGLPSDRFFAERPEGSVSTLKIQRTQQEDSAVYLCASSLSVETAQETQYFGPGTRLLVL.

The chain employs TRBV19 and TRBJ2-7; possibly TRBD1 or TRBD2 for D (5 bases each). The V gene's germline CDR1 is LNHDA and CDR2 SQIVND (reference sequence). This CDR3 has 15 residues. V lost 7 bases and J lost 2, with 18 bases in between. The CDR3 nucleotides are TGTGCCAGTACCCCGGGGCCTAGCCGAACCTACGAGCAGTACTTC. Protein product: CASTPGPSRTYEQYF.

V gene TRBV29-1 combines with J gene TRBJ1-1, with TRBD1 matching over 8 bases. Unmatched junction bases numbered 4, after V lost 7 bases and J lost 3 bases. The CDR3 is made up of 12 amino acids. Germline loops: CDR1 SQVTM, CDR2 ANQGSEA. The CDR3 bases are TGCAGCGCACAACAGGGGGACACTGAAGCTTTCTTT. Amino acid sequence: CSAQQGDTEAFF.

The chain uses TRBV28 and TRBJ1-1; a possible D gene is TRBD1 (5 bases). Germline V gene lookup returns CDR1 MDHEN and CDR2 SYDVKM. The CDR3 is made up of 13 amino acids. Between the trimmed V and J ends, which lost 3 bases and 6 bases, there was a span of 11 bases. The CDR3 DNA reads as TGTGCCAGCAGTTTCCGTGGGACTCCTGAAGCTTTCTTT. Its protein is CASSFRGTPEAFF.